These 15 T cell receptor beta chains share one sample of origin, sequenced in a study of type 1 and type 2 diabetes patients. PCR was run on genomic DNA. Amplification of the beta chain CDR3 used 30 forward and 13 reverse multiplex primers. In TCRdb, the multiplex PCR reads were re-called with MiXCR into one record per CDR3 protein. The data hold about 250,000 distinct CDR3 sequences, with more than 40% observed a single time. Sequenced material: peripheral blood mononuclear cells (PBMCs). The receptor source for this set is a man between 18 and 35 years old with type 2 diabetes.

This clonotype was counted between two and nine times. This sequence joins TRBV19 and TRBJ1-2; possibly TRBD1 for D (5 bases). With 6 bases removed from V and 9 bases from J, the gap between germline ends came to 11 bases. Germline-derived CDR1 and CDR2 are LNHDA and SQIVND (reference sequence). This CDR3 is built from 11 residues. As DNA, the CDR3 is TGTGCCAGTAGGCAGGGAGAGCGCTACACCTTC. It is translated as CASRQGERYTF. The complete variable domain, with remaining parts taken from reference TRBV19 and TRBJ1-2, reads DGGITQSPKYLFRKEGQNVTLSCEQNLNHDAMYWYRQDPGQGLRLIYYSQIVNDFQKGDIAEGYSVSREKKESFPLTVTSAQKNPTAFYLCASRQGERYTFGSGTRLTVV.

In this sample, this clonotype turned up a few times. The rearrangement uses TRBV19 and TRBJ2-3; D gene ambiguous. CDR1 is LNHDA and CDR2 is SQIVND in the germline V gene (reference sequence). The CDR3 extends over 15 amino acids. Trimming shortened V by 5 bases and J by 0 bases, and 12 bases separated the two germline ends. The CDR3 reads CASSSQLTSTDTQYF. CDR3 DNA sequence: TGTGCCAGTAGTTCCCAATTAACTAGCACAGATACGCAGTATTTT.

V gene TRBV6-1 combines with J gene TRBJ1-4; D uncertain. Germline V gene sequence: CDR1 MNHNS, CDR2 SASEGT. V was trimmed by 11 bases and J by 8 bases, leaving 27 bases between them. The CDR3 is 16 residues long. The CDR3 spells CAVEAGHLTRREKLFF. CDR3 DNA: TGTGCCGTGGAGGCAGGCCACTTAACTCGTAGGGAAAAACTGTTTTTT.

This chain uses TRBV10-3 with TRBJ1-1, with D possibly matching TRBD1 (5 bases). The germline V gene has CDR1 ENHRY and CDR2 SYGVKD. The germline V and J ends were trimmed by 3 bases and 1 base, with 15 bases remaining between them. CDR3 length equals 16 residues. The DNA of the CDR3 is TGTGCCATCAGTGATCTCGGGGGGACTACGAACACTGAAGCTTTCTTT. Translated: CAISDLGGTTNTEAFF.

This clonotype was counted only a few times. V gene TRBV7-9 combines with J gene TRBJ1-2, with a weak D call TRBD1 (5 bases). Trimming removed 5 bases at V and 9 bases at J, with 13 bases between. The CDR3 has 12 amino acids. Germline loops: CDR1 SEHNR, CDR2 FQNEAQ (reference sequence). CDR3 in amino acids: CASSPTGVRYTF. Written as DNA, the CDR3 is TGTGCCAGCAGCCCTACGGGGGTGCGCTACACCTTC.

This chain uses TRBV27 with TRBJ2-7; 12 bases are a match to TRBD2. J gave up 2 bases and V 6 bases, and 11 bases lay outside the gene matches. The CDR3 contains 17 residues. CDR1 and CDR2 from the germline V gene are MNHEY and SMNVEV (reference sequence). The CDR3 nucleotides are TGTGCCAGCAGCTCCATCGCTAGCGGGGGGGCTCCCTACGAGCAGTACTTC. Translation gives CASSSIASGGAPYEQYF.

The sample holds many counts of this clonotype. The chain uses TRBV19 and TRBJ1-2; TRBD1 agrees at 9 bases. CDR1 and CDR2 (germline): LNHDA, SQIVND (reference sequence). CDR3 size: 13 residues. V dropped 5 bases and J dropped 7; count of bases not matched to a gene: 5. The CDR3 here is CASSGWDRVGYTF. The DNA of the CDR3 is TGTGCCAGTAGTGGATGGGACAGGGTTGGCTACACCTTC.

In this sample, this clonotype turned up a few times. V is TRBV6-5 and J is TRBJ2-7; D unresolved. This CDR3 contains 16 residues. Trimming took 0 bases from V and 2 from J, leaving 14 bases between them. Germline CDR1 reads MNHEY; CDR2 reads SVGAGI. The CDR3 nucleotides are TGTGCCAGCAGTTACTCAGAGAAGGTCCCCACCTACGAGCAGTACTTC. Its protein is CASSYSEKVPTYEQYF.

This clonotype was seen many times. This chain connects TRBV25-1 to TRBJ1-5; D call uncertain. The CDR3 contains 14 residues. Germline V gives CDR1 MGHDK, CDR2 SYGVNS. Between the trimmed V and J ends, which lost 2 bases and 9 bases, there was a span of 14 bases. The CDR3 loop reads CASSEGSRVVPQHF. CDR3 bases: TGTGCCAGCAGTGAAGGGTCGAGGGTAGTGCCCCAGCATTTT.

The V call is TRBV5-1, the J call TRBJ1-5; D is ambiguous. Trimming pared 4 bases from V and 1 base from J, leaving 12 bases between. Germline V gives CDR1 SGHRS, CDR2 YFSETQ. This CDR3 is 15 amino acids long. Here the CDR3 DNA reads TGCGCCAGCAGCACGGGTGGGCTGAGCAATCAGCCCCAGCATTTT. Translating it yields CASSTGGLSNQPQHF. The full variable domain, rest sourced from reference TRBV5-1 and TRBJ1-5, is KAGVTQTPRYLIKTRGQQVTLSCSPISGHRSVSWYQQTPGQGLQFLFEYFSETQRNKGNFPGRFSGRQFSNSRSEMNVSTLELGDSALYLCASSTGGLSNQPQHFGDGTRLSIL.

This clonotype was observed a handful of times. J is TRBJ1-2 and V is TRBV19; 9 nucleotides line up with TRBD1. V was clipped by 10 bases and J by 4 bases; unmatched bases: 4. Germline values: CDR1 LNHDA, CDR2 SQIVND (reference sequence). The CDR3 sequence is 12 residues long. CDR3 loop: CATYRGPYGYTF. Written as DNA, the CDR3 is TGTGCCACTTACAGGGGGCCCTATGGCTACACCTTC.

CDR3 coding DNA: TGTGCCAGCAGTTCACTCATAGGACTAGCGGGAATCCCTGGGGATACGCAGTATTTT. This gives the protein CASSSLIGLAGIPGDTQYF. V usage is TRBV27 and J usage is TRBJ2-3; 12 bases align to TRBD2. J lost 6 bases, V lost 4 bases, and 17 bases had no gene match. CDR3 length equals 19 residues. Germline assignment: CDR1 MNHEY and CDR2 SMNVEV (reference sequence).

This clonotype was observed a single time. The chain couples TRBV6-6 to TRBJ1-1; D might be TRBD1 (6 bases). This CDR3 is 15 amino acids long. V shed 6 bases and J shed 4 bases, with 18 bases lying between them. Per germline, CDR1 MNHNY and CDR2 SVGAGI (reference sequence). The CDR3 DNA sequence: TGTGCCAGCAGCCTCAGCAGGGGCGCGTCCACTGAAGCTTTCTTT. This gives the protein CASSLSRGASTEAFF.

This sequence joins TRBV24-1 and TRBJ2-5; 8 nucleotides agree with TRBD1. Trimming at V came to 0 bases and at J to 4 bases, leaving 3 bases not matched to a gene. The germline CDR1 and CDR2 sequences are KGHDR and SFDVKD. The CDR3 loop spans 15 amino acids. CDR3 sequence reads: CATSDLRTGRETQYF. The CDR3 coding sequence is TGTGCCACCAGTGATTTGAGGACAGGGCGAGAGACCCAGTACTTC.

The V gene is TRBV19, the J gene TRBJ2-7; 9 nucleotides agree with TRBD1. Germline trimming cut 6 bases from V and 0 bases from J; bases unmatched to any gene: 6. The CDR3 has 15 amino acids. Germline values: CDR1 LNHDA, CDR2 SQIVND (reference sequence). Written as DNA, the CDR3 is TGTGCCAGTAGCCCGGGGACAGGGATCTCCTACGAGCAGTACTTC. Its translation: CASSPGTGISYEQYF.